The 20 T cell receptor beta chains below were found in one sample sequenced in a study of blood T cell repertoires in COVID-19. Repertoires were generated with immunoSEQ multiplex PCR, while TCRdb's copy carries only in-frame clones and drops some. This repertoire shows about 120,000 clones, 80% to 90% found once; its top ten account for 25% to 30%. Sequenced sample: peripheral blood. Receptors originate from a woman in her seventies with acute or convalescent COVID-19.

This chain links TRBV3-1 (or the pseudogene TRBV3-2) with TRBJ1-6, with 8 nucleotides matching TRBD1. Germline V gene lookup returns CDR1 LGHDT and CDR2 YNNKEL (reference sequence). The CDR3 spans 17 residues. The ends lost 1 base at V and 5 bases at J; junction bases unmatched: 7. DNA of the CDR3: TGTGCCAGCAGCCAAGGGCAGGGGGCGTCGAATAATTCACCCCTCCACTTT. It yields the protein CASSQGQGASNNSPLHF.

This clone appeared a single time. The chain uses TRBV10-3 and TRBJ2-1; 11 bases fit TRBD2. Germline V gene sequence: CDR1 ENHRY, CDR2 SYGVKD. V lost 4 bases to trimming and J lost 8 bases; unmatched junction nucleotides: 7. The CDR3 extends over 15 amino acids. The CDR3 DNA reads as TGTGCCATCAGTGCGTTAGCGGGGGGGCAAGATGAGCAGTTCTTC. Protein product: CAISALAGGQDEQFF.

This chain links TRBV28 with TRBJ2-3; D is unresolved. The CDR3 runs to 17 residues. Trimming pared 5 bases from V and 10 bases from J, leaving 28 bases between. Germline loops: CDR1 MDHEN, CDR2 SYDVKM. CDR3 region: CASSPPPQSLPVMAQYF. CDR3 DNA sequence: TGTGCCAGCAGTCCGCCACCACAGTCCCTCCCGGTTATGGCGCAGTATTTT.

The chain recombines TRBV4-1 with TRBJ2-7; 9 bases agree with TRBD1. Germline values: CDR1 MGHRA, CDR2 YSYEKL. The CDR3 covers 14 residues. The ends lost 4 bases at V and 2 bases at J; junction bases unmatched: 3. The CDR3 reads CASSLGQGAYEQYF. The DNA of the CDR3 is TGCGCCAGCAGCCTGGGACAGGGCGCCTACGAGCAGTACTTC.

This clone was seen more than once but under ten times. The rearrangement joins TRBV18 to TRBJ1-2; unclear D gene. Germline V lookup: CDR1 KGHSH, CDR2 LQKENI. The CDR3 sequence is 14 residues long. V gave up 3 bases and J gave up 3 bases, with 11 bases separating them. The CDR3 reads CASSPPRVDYGYTF. The CDR3 region has the DNA TGTGCCAGCTCACCGCCGAGGGTGGACTATGGCTACACCTTC.

The V and J genes are TRBV12-3 or TRBV12-4 and TRBJ1-2; D is perhaps TRBD1 (6 bases). V was shortened by 5 bases and J by 8 bases, with 12 bases between the two germline ends. The length of the CDR3 is 12 residues. CDR3 sequence reads: CASSLTGRGYTF. The CDR3 nucleotides read TGTGCCAGCAGTCTTACAGGGCGGGGCTACACCTTC.

The CDR3 is CASSLATRDTQYF. The CDR3 coding sequence is TGCGCCAGCAGCTTGGCCACGCGCGATACGCAGTATTTT. The chain uses TRBV5-1 and TRBJ2-3; D gene unclear. Germline V gene sequence: CDR1 SGHRS, CDR2 YFSETQ. V was clipped by 0 bases and J by 6 bases, with 8 bases between them. The CDR3 covers 13 residues.

This sequence joins TRBV3-1 (or the pseudogene TRBV3-2) and TRBJ1-4, with a tentative D call TRBD1 (5 bases). Per the germline V gene, CDR1 is LGHDT and CDR2 is YNNKEL (reference sequence). This CDR3 has 12 residues. V was trimmed by 8 bases and J by 5 bases, leaving 9 bases between them. The CDR3 sequence is CASSAGNEKLFF. CDR3 bases: TGTGCCAGCTCAGCAGGGAATGAAAAACTGTTTTTT.

The V call is TRBV13, the J call TRBJ1-1; D not resolved. The CDR3 is 15 amino acids. Germline loops: CDR1 PRHDT, CDR2 FYEKMQ (reference sequence). V shed 7 bases and J shed 0 bases, with 15 bases lying between them. The CDR3 here is CASTPGGNMNTEAFF. For the CDR3, the DNA is TGTGCCAGCACCCCAGGAGGGAACATGAACACTGAAGCTTTCTTT.

The genes are TRBV18 and TRBJ2-5, with D perhaps TRBD1 (5 bases). Germline CDR1 is KGHSH and CDR2 is LQKENI. This CDR3 has 14 amino acids. V was shortened by 4 bases and J by 1 base, with 10 bases between the two germline ends. The CDR3 DNA follows: TGTGCCAGCTCACTTCGACAGTCCCAAGAGACCCAGTACTTC. Protein: CASSLRQSQETQYF.

The V gene is TRBV6-2 or TRBV6-3, the J gene TRBJ2-7, with 11 bases fitting TRBD2. Germline V gene sequence: CDR1 MNHEY, CDR2 SVGEGT. Losses at the gene ends were 0 bases for V and 3 bases for J; bases not matched to a gene: 7. The CDR3 is 17 amino acids. This CDR3 reads CASSYSIAGGTRYEQYF. CDR3 nucleotides: TGTGCCAGCAGTTACTCGATAGCGGGGGGGACCCGCTACGAGCAGTACTTC.

V and J are TRBV10-2 and TRBJ2-1, with 12 bases fitting TRBD2. V was pared by 6 bases and J by 4 bases, with 10 bases of the junction left unmatched. The CDR3 is made up of 17 amino acids. Germline CDR1 reads WSHSY; CDR2 reads SAAADI. The CDR3 loop is CASSATSGGFGYNEQFF. CDR3 DNA sequence: TGCGCCAGCAGCGCGACTAGCGGGGGCTTTGGATACAATGAGCAGTTCTTC.

This clone was counted a single time. The chain recombines TRBV5-5 with TRBJ1-5; D perhaps matches TRBD1 (6 bases). Looked up from germline, CDR1 is SGHKS and CDR2 is YYEKEE (reference sequence). This CDR3 has 13 amino acids. Trimming took 1 base from V and 11 from J, leaving 13 bases between them. CDR3 coding DNA: TGTGCCAGCAGCTTGCGGGACACTCAAACCCAGCATTTT. This translates into CASSLRDTQTQHF.

V is TRBV29-1 and J is TRBJ2-7; 8 bases match TRBD1. Germline V lookup: CDR1 SQVTM, CDR2 ANQGSEA. The CDR3 length is 12 residues. V trimming: 6 bases; J trimming: 4 bases; junction bases outside the gene matches: 5. CDR3 nucleotides: TGCAGCGTGAAGACAGGGGCGTACGAGCAGTACTTC. Translation gives CSVKTGAYEQYF.

The chain couples TRBV1 to TRBJ2-2; the table's D call, TRBD1, was not checked against the DNA. TRBV1 is designated a pseudogene. CDR3 length equals 17 residues. For the CDR3, the DNA is TGCACCAGCAGCCAAGAAGTTGGCAGGTCGAACACCGGGGAGCTGTTTTTT. Translating gives CTSSQEVGRSNTGELFF.

V usage is TRBV29-1 and J usage is TRBJ1-2; tentatively, D is TRBD1 (6 bases). There are 12 residues in the CDR3. Germline V gives CDR1 SQVTM, CDR2 ANQGSEA. Trimming took 7 bases from V and 4 from J, leaving 13 bases between them. The CDR3: CSGGGQSYGYTF. DNA of the CDR3: TGCAGCGGGGGCGGACAGAGCTATGGCTACACCTTC.

The J gene is TRBJ2-3, the V gene TRBV5-6, with 8 bases lining up with TRBD2. The ends lost 3 bases at V and 5 bases at J; junction bases unmatched: 14. Germline CDR1 is SGHDT and CDR2 is YYEEEE. The CDR3 spans 17 residues. Here the CDR3 reads CASSWRVGGGFGDTQYF. In DNA form, the CDR3 reads TGTGCCAGCAGCTGGAGAGTTGGCGGGGGGTTTGGAGATACGCAGTATTTT.

The rearrangement uses TRBV28 and TRBJ2-7, with TRBD1 identical over 9 bases. V was pared by 4 bases and J by 4 bases, with 5 bases of the junction left unmatched. The CDR3 length is 14 residues. Germline CDR1 reads MDHEN; CDR2 reads SYDVKM. CDR3 nucleotide sequence: TGTGCCAGCAGTTCCGGGACAGGGAGGTACGAGCAGTACTTC. It yields the protein CASSSGTGRYEQYF.

This sequence joins TRBV28 and TRBJ1-2; tentative D call: TRBD1 (6 bases). The CDR3 covers 14 residues. The V gene lost 6 bases and the J gene lost 7 bases, with 18 bases spanning the gap. From germline, CDR1 is MDHEN and CDR2 SYDVKM. CDR3 amino acids: CASRREGGALGYTF. The CDR3, as DNA: TGTGCCAGCAGACGTGAAGGGGGGGCGCTTGGCTACACCTTC.

The chain couples TRBV19 to TRBJ1-6; the D gene is possibly TRBD1 (5 bases). There are 13 residues in the CDR3. V lost 6 bases, J lost 8 bases, and 11 bases lay in between. Per the germline V gene, CDR1 is LNHDA and CDR2 is SQIVND (reference sequence). The CDR3 protein is CASRRQQDSPLHF. DNA of the CDR3: TGTGCCAGTAGGCGACAGCAAGATTCACCCCTCCACTTT.